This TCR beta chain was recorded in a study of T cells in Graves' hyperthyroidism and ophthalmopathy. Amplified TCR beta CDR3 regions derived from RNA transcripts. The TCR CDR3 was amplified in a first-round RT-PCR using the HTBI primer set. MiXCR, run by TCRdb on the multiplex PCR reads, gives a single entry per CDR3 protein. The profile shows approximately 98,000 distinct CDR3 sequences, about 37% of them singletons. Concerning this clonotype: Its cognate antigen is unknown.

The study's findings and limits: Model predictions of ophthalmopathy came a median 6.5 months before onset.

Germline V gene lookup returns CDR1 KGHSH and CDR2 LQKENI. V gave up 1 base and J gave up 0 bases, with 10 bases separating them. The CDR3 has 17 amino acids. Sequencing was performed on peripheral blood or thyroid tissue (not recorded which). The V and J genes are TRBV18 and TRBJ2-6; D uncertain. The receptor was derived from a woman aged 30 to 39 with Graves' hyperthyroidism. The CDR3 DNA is TGTGCCAGCTCACCACGGGCAGCCCTCTCTGGGGCCAACGTCCTGACTTTC. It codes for CASSPRAALSGANVLTF.